What follows describes a single T cell receptor beta chain. Its antigen remains undetermined. Base-call qualities are not available, and no considerably larger clone is one nucleotide away. CDR3 length: 15 amino acids, cysteine to phenylalanine. The CDR3 DNA has 45 bases and is translated from base 1. Via the germline V gene (reference sequence), CDR1 is LNHDA and CDR2 SQIVND. The junction carries 18 bases between V and J, which are trimmed by 5 bases and 5 bases respectively. This record belongs to a study of blood T cell repertoires in COVID-19 (dated by TCRdb to 2019 to 2021). Regarding the complete study: Collaborator samples came from the United States, Italy and Spain and covered acute and convalescent phases of COVID-19. HLA class I and class II types, where available, came from metadata supplied by the sample provider rather than from assay-based typing. The samples were drawn from two sources: the first 160 participants of the ongoing ImmuneRACE study, and fewer than 1,500 subjects contributed by 6 global collaborators. The repertoires were made available in a free public database intended to serve as a resource for research on the immune response to SARS-CoV-2. The prospective study material was composed of cDNA or gDNA derived from T cells, B-cell-depleted T cells, or PBMCs. A de-identified subject ID, COVID-19 status, age in years and sex were almost always included in the sample metadata. Subjects who had been exposed to COVID-19, were actively infected with it, or had recovered from it provided the deeply sampled blood TCRbeta repertoires that made up the dataset. General study outcomes and caveats: The quantity of clinical and demographic metadata differed by source and by participant and was supplied without curation.

Participants in the prospective study were aged roughly 18 to 100 years, lived in some 24 United States geographic areas, and enrolled through a virtual design. To assign participants to cohorts, the prospective study relied on clinical history that participants themselves reported in a screening survey and a study questionnaire. Each participant in the prospective study had whole blood, serum and a nasopharyngeal or oropharyngeal swab collected by mobile phlebotomists. Prospective study participants could optionally give additional blood draws and questionnaires over an approximately 2-month period. Before DNA extraction, prospective study blood samples were shipped either frozen or at room temperature. TCRbeta CDR3 regions were amplified from genomic DNA using the immunoSEQ Assay, a bias-controlled multiplex PCR. As for the authors' bioinformatics: The number of nucleated cells in each sample was estimated from the amplification of reference gene primers within the assay. To quantify the absolute abundance of each unique TCRbeta CDR3 rearrangement, sequence reads were collapsed and filtered. For each sample, productive Simpson clonality was calculated as the square root of Simpson's diversity index over productive rearrangements. TCRdb limited this immuneACCESS table to in-frame rearrangements with V and J called. A share of clones is missing; checked studies link under half to unresolved V genes, and the rest is unexplained. V and J calls and clone size follow that table, whereas D and trimming were derived from the DNA. The sample yields about 270,000 clones; more than 80% were counted once. The top ten constitute approximately 4% of the sample.

This TCR came from a woman in her thirties with acute COVID-19. This chain is built from TRBV19 and TRBJ2-5; a tentative D match to TRBD1 spans 5 bases. Sequencing used PBMCs or T cells enriched from blood (not recorded which). The DNA sequence reads TGTGCCAGTAGTCCAGGGCAGGGATTCGGGGAGACCCAGTACTTC. Translation gives CASSPGQGFGETQYF.